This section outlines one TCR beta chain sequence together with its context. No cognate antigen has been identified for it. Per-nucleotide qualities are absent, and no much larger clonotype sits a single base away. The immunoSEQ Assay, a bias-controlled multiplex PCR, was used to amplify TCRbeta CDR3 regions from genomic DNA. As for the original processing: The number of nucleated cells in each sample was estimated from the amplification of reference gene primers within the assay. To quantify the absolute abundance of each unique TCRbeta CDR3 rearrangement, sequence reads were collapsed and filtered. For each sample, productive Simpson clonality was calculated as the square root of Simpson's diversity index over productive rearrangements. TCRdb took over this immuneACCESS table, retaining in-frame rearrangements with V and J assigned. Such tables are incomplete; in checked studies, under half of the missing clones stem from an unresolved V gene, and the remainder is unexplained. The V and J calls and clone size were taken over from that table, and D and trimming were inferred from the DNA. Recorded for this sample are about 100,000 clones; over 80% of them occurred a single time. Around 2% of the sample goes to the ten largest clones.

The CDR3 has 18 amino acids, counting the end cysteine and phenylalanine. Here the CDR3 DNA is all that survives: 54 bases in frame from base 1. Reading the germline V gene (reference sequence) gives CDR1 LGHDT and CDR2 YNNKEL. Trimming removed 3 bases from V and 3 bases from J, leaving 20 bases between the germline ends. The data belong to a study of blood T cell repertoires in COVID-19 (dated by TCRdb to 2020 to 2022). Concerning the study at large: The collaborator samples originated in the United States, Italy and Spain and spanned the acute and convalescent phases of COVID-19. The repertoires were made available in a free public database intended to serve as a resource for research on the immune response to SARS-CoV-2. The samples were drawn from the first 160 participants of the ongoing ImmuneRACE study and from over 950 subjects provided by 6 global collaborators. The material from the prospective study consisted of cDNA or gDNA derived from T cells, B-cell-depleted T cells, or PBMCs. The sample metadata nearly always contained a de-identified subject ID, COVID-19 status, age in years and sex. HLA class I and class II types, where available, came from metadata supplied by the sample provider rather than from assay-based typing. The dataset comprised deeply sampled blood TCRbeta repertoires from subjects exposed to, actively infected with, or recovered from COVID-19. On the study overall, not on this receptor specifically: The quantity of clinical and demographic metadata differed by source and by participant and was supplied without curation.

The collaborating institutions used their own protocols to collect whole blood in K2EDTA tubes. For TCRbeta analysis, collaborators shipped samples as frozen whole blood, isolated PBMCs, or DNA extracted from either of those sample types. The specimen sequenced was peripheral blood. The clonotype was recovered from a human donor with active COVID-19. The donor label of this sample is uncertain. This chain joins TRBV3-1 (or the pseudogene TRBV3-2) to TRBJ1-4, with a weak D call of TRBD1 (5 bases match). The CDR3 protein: CASSHSMGGIGANEKLFF. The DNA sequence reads TGTGCCAGCAGCCATTCCATGGGGGGGATCGGAGCTAATGAAAAACTGTTTTTT.